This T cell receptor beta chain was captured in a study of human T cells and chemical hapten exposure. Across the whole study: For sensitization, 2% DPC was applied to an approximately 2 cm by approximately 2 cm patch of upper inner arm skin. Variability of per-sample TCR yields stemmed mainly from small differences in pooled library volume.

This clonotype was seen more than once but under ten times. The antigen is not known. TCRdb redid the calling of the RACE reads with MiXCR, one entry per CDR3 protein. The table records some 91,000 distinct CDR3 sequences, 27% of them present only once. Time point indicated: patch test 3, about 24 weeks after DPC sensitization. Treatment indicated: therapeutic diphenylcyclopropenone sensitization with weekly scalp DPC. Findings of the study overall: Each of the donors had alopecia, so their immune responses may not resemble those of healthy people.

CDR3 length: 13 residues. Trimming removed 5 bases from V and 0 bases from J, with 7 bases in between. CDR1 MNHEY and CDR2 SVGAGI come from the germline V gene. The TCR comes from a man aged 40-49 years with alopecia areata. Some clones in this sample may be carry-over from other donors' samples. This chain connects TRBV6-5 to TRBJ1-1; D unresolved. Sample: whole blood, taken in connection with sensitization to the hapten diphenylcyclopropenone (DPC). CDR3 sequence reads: CASSNQLNTEAFF. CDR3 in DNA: TGTGCCAGCAGTAACCAGCTGAACACTGAAGCTTTCTTT.